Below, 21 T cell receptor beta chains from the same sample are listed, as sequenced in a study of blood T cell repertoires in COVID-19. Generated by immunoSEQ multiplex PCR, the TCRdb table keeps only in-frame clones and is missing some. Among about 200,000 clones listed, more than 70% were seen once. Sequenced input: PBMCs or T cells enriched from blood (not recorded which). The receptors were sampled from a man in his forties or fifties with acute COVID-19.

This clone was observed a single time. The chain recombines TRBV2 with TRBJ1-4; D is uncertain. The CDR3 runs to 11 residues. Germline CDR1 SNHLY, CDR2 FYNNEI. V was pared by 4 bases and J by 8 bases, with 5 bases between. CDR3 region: CASSGEEKLFF. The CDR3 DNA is TGTGCCAGCAGTGGCGAAGAAAAACTGTTTTTT.

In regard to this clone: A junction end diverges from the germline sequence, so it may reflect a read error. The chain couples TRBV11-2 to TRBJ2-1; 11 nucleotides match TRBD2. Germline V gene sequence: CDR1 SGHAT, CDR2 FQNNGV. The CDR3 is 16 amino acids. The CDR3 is CVSSYLAGGSYNEQFF. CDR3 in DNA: TGTGTCAGCAGTTACCTAGCGGGAGGATCCTACAATGAGCAGTTCTTC. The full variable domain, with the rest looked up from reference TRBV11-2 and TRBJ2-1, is EAGVAQSPRYKIIEKRQSVAFWCNPISGHATLYWYQQILGQGPKLLIQFQNNGVVDDSQLPKDRFSAERLKGVDSTLKIQPAKLEDSAVYLCVSSYLAGGSYNEQFFGPGTRLTVL.

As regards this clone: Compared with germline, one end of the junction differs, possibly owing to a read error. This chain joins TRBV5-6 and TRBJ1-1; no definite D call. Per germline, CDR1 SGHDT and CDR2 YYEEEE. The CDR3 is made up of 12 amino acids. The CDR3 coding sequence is TGTGCCAGCAGCTCACAAGACACCTCAACGCTCTTT. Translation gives CASSSQDTSTLF.

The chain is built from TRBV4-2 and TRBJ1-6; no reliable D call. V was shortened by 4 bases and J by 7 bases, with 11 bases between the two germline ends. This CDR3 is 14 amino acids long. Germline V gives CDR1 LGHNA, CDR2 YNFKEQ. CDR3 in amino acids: CASSRREVNSPLHF. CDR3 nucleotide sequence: TGTGCCAGCAGCCGCCGGGAGGTGAATTCACCCCTCCACTTT.

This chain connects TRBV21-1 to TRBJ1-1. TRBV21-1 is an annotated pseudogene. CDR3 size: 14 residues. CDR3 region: CASSKGPGRTEAFF. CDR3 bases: TGTGCCAGCAGCAAAGGGCCCGGGAGGACTGAAGCTTTCTTT.

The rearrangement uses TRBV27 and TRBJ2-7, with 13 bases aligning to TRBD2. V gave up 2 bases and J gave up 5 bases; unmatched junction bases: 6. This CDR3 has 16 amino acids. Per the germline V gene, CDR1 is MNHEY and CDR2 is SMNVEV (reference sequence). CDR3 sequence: CASSLVLAGGPHEQYF. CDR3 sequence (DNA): TGTGCCAGCAGTTTAGTACTAGCGGGAGGGCCCCACGAGCAGTACTTC.

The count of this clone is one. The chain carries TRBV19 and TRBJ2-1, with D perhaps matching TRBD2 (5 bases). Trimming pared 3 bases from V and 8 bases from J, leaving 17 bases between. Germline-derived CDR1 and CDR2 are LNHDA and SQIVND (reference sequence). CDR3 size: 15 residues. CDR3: CASSIGSGRAHEQFF. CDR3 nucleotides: TGTGCCAGTAGTATTGGGTCGGGAAGGGCCCATGAGCAGTTCTTC.

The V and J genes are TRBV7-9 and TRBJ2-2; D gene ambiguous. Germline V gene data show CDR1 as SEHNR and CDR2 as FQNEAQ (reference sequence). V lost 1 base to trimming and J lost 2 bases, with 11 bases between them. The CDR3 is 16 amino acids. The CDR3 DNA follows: TGTGCCAGCAGCTTAGACTCACCCTCTAACACCGGGGAGCTGTTTTTT. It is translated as CASSLDSPSNTGELFF.

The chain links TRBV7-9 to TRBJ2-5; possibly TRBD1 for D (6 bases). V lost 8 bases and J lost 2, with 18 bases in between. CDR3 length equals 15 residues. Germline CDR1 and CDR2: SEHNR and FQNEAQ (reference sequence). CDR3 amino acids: CASSQFRDKQETQYF. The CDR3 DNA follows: TGTGCCAGCTCCCAATTCCGGGACAAACAAGAGACCCAGTACTTC.

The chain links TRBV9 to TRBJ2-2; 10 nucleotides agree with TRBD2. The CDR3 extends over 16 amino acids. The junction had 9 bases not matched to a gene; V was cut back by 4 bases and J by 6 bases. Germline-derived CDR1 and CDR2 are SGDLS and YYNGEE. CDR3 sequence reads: CASSFLPGLAPGELFF. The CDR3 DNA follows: TGTGCCAGCAGCTTTCTACCGGGACTAGCGCCCGGGGAGCTGTTTTTT.

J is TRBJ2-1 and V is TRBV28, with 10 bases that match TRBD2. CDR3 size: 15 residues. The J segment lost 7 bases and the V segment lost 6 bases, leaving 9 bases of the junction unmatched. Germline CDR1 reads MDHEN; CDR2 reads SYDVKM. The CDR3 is CASRASGSPINEQFF. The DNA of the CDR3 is TGTGCCAGCAGGGCTAGCGGGAGCCCCATTAATGAGCAGTTCTTC.

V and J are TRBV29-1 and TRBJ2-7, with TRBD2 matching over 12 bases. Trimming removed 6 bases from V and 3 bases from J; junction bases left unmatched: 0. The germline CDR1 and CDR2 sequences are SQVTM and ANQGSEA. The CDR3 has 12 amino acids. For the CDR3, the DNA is TGCAGCGTGACTAGCGGGAGCTACGAGCAGTACTTC. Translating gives CSVTSGSYEQYF.

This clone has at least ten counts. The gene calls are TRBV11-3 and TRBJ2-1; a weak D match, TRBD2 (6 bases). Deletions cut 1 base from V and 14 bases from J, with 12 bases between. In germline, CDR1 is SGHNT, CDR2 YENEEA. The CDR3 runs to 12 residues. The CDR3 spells CASSLGLTRKFF. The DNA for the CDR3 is TGTGCCAGCAGCTTAGGGCTGACTAGAAAGTTCTTC.

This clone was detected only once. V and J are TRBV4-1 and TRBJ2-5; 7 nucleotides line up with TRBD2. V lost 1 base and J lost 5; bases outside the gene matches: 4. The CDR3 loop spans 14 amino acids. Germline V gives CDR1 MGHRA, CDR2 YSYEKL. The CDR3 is CASSQVGGVETQYF. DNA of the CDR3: TGCGCCAGCAGCCAAGTGGGGGGGGTCGAGACCCAGTACTTC.

CDR3 DNA: TGTGCCAGTAGTCCTCGCTCTAGCGATGAGCAGTTCTTC. It translates to CASSPRSSDEQFF. This chain joins TRBV19 and TRBJ2-1; D might be TRBD2 (6 bases). The V gene lost 5 bases and the J gene lost 8 bases, with 13 bases spanning the gap. The CDR3 covers 13 residues. From germline, CDR1 is LNHDA and CDR2 SQIVND (reference sequence).

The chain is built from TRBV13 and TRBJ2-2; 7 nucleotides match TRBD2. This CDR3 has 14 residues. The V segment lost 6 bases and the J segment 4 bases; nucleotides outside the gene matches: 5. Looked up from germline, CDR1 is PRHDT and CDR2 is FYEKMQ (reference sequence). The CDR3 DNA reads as TGTGCCAGCAGTCGGGGGGTCCTCACCGGGGAGCTGTTTTTT. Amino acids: CASSRGVLTGELFF.

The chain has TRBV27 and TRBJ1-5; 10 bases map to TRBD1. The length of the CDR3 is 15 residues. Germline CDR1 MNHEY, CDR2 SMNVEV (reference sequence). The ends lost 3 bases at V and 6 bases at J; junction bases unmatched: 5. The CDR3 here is CASSLTGGLGQPQHF. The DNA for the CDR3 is TGTGCCAGCAGTTTGACAGGGGGCCTGGGTCAGCCCCAGCATTTT.

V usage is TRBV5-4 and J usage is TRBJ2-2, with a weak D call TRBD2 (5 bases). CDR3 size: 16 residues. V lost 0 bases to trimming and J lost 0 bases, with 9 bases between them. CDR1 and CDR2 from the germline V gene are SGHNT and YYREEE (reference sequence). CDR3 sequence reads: CASSLGGMANTGELFF. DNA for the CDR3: TGTGCCAGCAGCTTGGGAGGGATGGCGAACACCGGGGAGCTGTTTTTT.

The CDR3, as DNA: TGTGCCACTGGAGGGAATAGCAATCAGCCCCAGCATTTT. It encodes CATGGNSNQPQHF. V is TRBV7-9 and J is TRBJ1-5; no clear D. The CDR3 loop spans 13 amino acids. V was trimmed by 10 bases and J by 0 bases, leaving 10 bases between them. Germline-derived CDR1 and CDR2 are SEHNR and FQNEAQ (reference sequence).

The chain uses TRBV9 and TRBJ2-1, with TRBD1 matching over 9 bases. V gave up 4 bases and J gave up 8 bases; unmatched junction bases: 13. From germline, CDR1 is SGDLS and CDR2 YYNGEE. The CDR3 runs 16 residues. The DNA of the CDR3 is TGTGCCAGCAGCACTCACCCGGGACAGGGTCCCGATGAGCAGTTCTTC. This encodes CASSTHPGQGPDEQFF.

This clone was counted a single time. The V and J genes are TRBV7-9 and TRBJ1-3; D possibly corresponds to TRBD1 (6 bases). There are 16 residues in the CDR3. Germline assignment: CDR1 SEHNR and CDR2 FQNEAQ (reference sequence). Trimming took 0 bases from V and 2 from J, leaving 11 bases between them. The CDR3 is CASSLAAGVAGNTIYF. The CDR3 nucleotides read TGTGCCAGCAGCTTAGCAGCAGGGGTAGCTGGAAACACCATATATTTT.